This passage covers 27 T cell receptor beta chains from one sample sequenced in a study of T cell responses to AZD1222 COVID-19 vaccine (TCRdb year 2021). This specimen's time point label, interpreted: about 28 days (+/-7) after the second vaccine dose. The treatment or condition label, as the study defines it: meningococcal conjugate vaccine given as trial control. The receptor library was made with the immunoSEQ multiplex PCR assay. The clones in this table, taken by TCRdb from immuneACCESS, are in-frame only. Not every clone is retained; where verified, under half of the shortfall comes from an unresolved V gene, and the cause of the rest is unknown. This sample holds some 150,000 clones; approximately 85% were observed only once. The ten largest clones represent more than 7.5% of the sample. The specimen comprised peripheral blood, sampled 28 days after the second dose of the MenACWY control vaccine. The receptors shown here come from an adult who received the MenACWY meningococcal vaccine as a control.

The chain uses TRBV19 and TRBJ2-3; D perhaps matches TRBD1 (6 bases). Trimming stripped 5 bases from V and 2 bases from J, with 8 bases between. The germline V gene has CDR1 LNHDA and CDR2 SQIVND (reference sequence). The length of the CDR3 is 13 residues. CDR3 loop: CASSWTVTDTQYF. CDR3 nucleotide sequence: TGTGCCAGTAGTTGGACAGTCACAGATACGCAGTATTTT.

J is TRBJ1-1 and V is TRBV5-1, with no clear D. The V end was cut by 4 bases, the J end by 5 bases, with 18 bases between. The germline V gene has CDR1 SGHRS and CDR2 YFSETQ. The CDR3 runs 15 residues. DNA of the CDR3: TGCGCCAGCAGCCCCCGGGCTGGGGAGGTTACTGAAGCTTTCTTT. Translated, it gives CASSPRAGEVTEAFF.

The chain carries TRBV5-4 and TRBJ2-1, with 7 bases lining up with TRBD1. CDR1 and CDR2 (germline): SGHNT, YYREEE (reference sequence). Unmatched junction bases numbered 16, after V lost 4 bases and J lost 0 bases. This CDR3 is built from 19 residues. The CDR3 sequence: CASSRTRDSRPSSYNEQFF. The CDR3 region has the DNA TGTGCCAGCAGCCGAACCCGGGACAGTCGCCCGAGCTCCTACAATGAGCAGTTCTTC.

J is TRBJ2-5 and V is TRBV7-2; D is perhaps TRBD1 (6 bases). CDR1 and CDR2 (germline): SGHTA, FQGNSA. Trimming cost V 3 bases and J 1 base, with 12 bases left between them. CDR3 length: 15 residues. CDR3 sequence reads: CASSFYREFQETQYF. DNA for the CDR3: TGTGCCAGCAGCTTCTACAGGGAGTTCCAAGAGACCCAGTACTTC.

The chain employs TRBV16 and TRBJ1-5; D is ambiguous. Per the germline V gene, CDR1 is KGHSY and CDR2 is FQNENV. Trimming removed 3 bases from V and 0 bases from J, with 6 bases in between. The CDR3 contains 14 residues. CDR3 coding DNA: TGTGCCAGCAGCCAGGCCTCTAGCAATCAGCCCCAGCATTTT. Translating it yields CASSQASSNQPQHF.

This chain's CDR3 is CASKGGGNSNQPQHF. CDR3 in DNA: TGTGCCAGTAAGGGCGGAGGGAATAGCAATCAGCCCCAGCATTTT. V gene TRBV19 combines with J gene TRBJ1-5; unclear D gene. Trimming took 7 bases from V and 0 from J, leaving 13 bases between them. This CDR3 has 15 residues. CDR1 is LNHDA and CDR2 is SQIVND in the germline V gene (reference sequence).

This clone was found once. The chain is built from TRBV28 and TRBJ1-4, with D possibly matching TRBD1 (5 bases). Trimming removed 3 bases from V and 0 bases from J, with 11 bases in between. Germline V CDR1 and CDR2: MDHEN, SYDVKM. The CDR3 covers 16 residues. CDR3: CASSFPGAATNEKLFF. The DNA for the CDR3 is TGTGCCAGCAGTTTCCCCGGGGCCGCAACTAATGAAAAACTGTTTTTT. Together with reference TRBV28 and TRBJ1-4, the CDR3 gives the full variable domain: DVKVTQSSRYLVKRTGEKVFLECVQDMDHENMFWYRQDPGLGLRLIYFSYDVKMKEKGDIPEGYSVSREKKERFSLILESASTNQTSMYLCASSFPGAATNEKLFFGSGTQLSVL.

This chain connects TRBV6-5 to TRBJ1-4; D is ambiguous. The CDR3 consists of 14 residues. The germline V and J ends were trimmed by 0 bases and 7 bases, with 9 bases remaining between them. Germline assignment: CDR1 MNHEY and CDR2 SVGAGI. The CDR3 here is CASSYSGPFEKLFF. The CDR3 DNA sequence: TGTGCCAGCAGTTACTCTGGGCCATTTGAAAAACTGTTTTTT.

This clone was detected only a few times. This chain connects TRBV9 to TRBJ1-3; unclear D gene. V was trimmed by 1 base and J by 4 bases, leaving 12 bases between them. The CDR3 loop spans 15 amino acids. Germline V CDR1 and CDR2: SGDLS, YYNGEE. The CDR3 sequence is CASSVRPGLGNTIYF. The DNA of the CDR3 is TGTGCCAGCAGCGTACGCCCGGGCTTGGGAAACACCATATATTTT.

The rearrangement joins TRBV28 to TRBJ2-7, with D possibly being TRBD1 or TRBD2 (5 bases each). Germline assignment: CDR1 MDHEN and CDR2 SYDVKM. The ends were cut back, 5 bases at V and 6 bases at J, with 17 bases in the middle. The CDR3 has 14 amino acids. The CDR3 DNA sequence: TGTGCCAGCAGTAAGAGATCAGGGACCCCCGAGCAGTACGTC. It translates to CASSKRSGTPEQYV.

The chain links TRBV14 to TRBJ2-2; D unclear. The ends were cut back, 2 bases at V and 8 bases at J, with 9 bases in the middle. Germline assignment: CDR1 SGHDN and CDR2 FVKESK. This CDR3 contains 13 residues. Written as DNA, the CDR3 is TGTGCCAGCAGCCAACAACTGGAAGGGGAGCTGTTTTTT. Translated, it gives CASSQQLEGELFF.

This sequence joins TRBV7-2 and TRBJ1-1, with 7 positions matching TRBD1. This CDR3 is built from 14 residues. Trimming removed 3 bases from V and 3 bases from J; junction bases left unmatched: 4. Germline assignment: CDR1 SGHTA and CDR2 FQGNSA. CDR3 amino acids: CASSFRTGYTEAFF. The CDR3 DNA follows: TGTGCCAGCAGCTTTCGGACAGGCTACACTGAAGCTTTCTTT.

V usage is TRBV5-4 and J usage is TRBJ1-5; D gene ambiguous. CDR1 is SGHNT and CDR2 is YYREEE in the germline V gene (reference sequence). The length of the CDR3 is 15 residues. The V and J ends lost 0 bases and 3 bases respectively, with 10 bases between them. In DNA, the CDR3 is TGTGCCAGCAGCTTGGCCGGCCAGACCAATCAGCCCCAGCATTTT. It translates to CASSLAGQTNQPQHF.

J is TRBJ2-1 and V is TRBV13; 9 bases align to TRBD2. V gave up 5 bases and J gave up 7 bases; unmatched junction bases: 9. CDR3 size: 15 residues. Germline-derived CDR1 and CDR2 are PRHDT and FYEKMQ (reference sequence). CDR3 sequence: CASSPQGSGSNEQFF. The CDR3 nucleotides read TGTGCCAGCAGCCCCCAGGGTAGCGGGAGTAATGAGCAGTTCTTC.

V and J are TRBV29-1 and TRBJ1-1; D unresolved. The V gene's germline CDR1 is SQVTM and CDR2 ANQGSEA. The CDR3 loop spans 10 amino acids. The V end lost 7 bases, the J end lost 7 bases, and 10 bases lay between the germline ends. The CDR3 DNA reads TGCAGCGCTTTGCTGAATGAAGCTTTCTTT. Encoded protein: CSALLNEAFF.

In its sample, this clone was seen a few times. In DNA form, the CDR3 reads TGTGCCAGCAGCGTAGGCCTCGGGGGCAATCAGCCCCAGCATTTT. Its translation is CASSVGLGGNQPQHF. The genes are TRBV9 and TRBJ1-5; D is uncertain. V lost 0 bases and J lost 2, with 9 bases in between. Germline V gene data show CDR1 as SGDLS and CDR2 as YYNGEE. The CDR3 loop spans 15 amino acids.

In its sample, this clone was seen once. V usage is TRBV24-1 and J usage is TRBJ2-6; D may be TRBD1 (6 bases). Germline lookup yields CDR1 KGHDR and CDR2 SFDVKD. V was cut by 3 bases and J by 2 bases, with 10 bases left in between. The CDR3 is 16 amino acids. The CDR3 DNA sequence: TGTGCCACCAGTGATCCCACAGGGACTGGGGCCAACGTCCTGACTTTC. Amino acids: CATSDPTGTGANVLTF.

In its sample, this clone was seen a few times. CDR3 bases: TGTGCCAGCAGCCATTCCCAGGGGGCGCGCGGCTACACCTTC. Its translation: CASSHSQGARGYTF. The V and J genes are TRBV7-2 and TRBJ1-2, with 8 bases that match TRBD1. Germline CDR1 reads SGHTA; CDR2 reads FQGNSA. CDR3 size: 14 residues. V trimming: 5 bases; J trimming: 8 bases; junction bases outside the gene matches: 10.

V gene TRBV28 combines with J gene TRBJ1-4, with D possibly being TRBD1 (5 bases). This CDR3 is 14 amino acids long. Germline V CDR1 and CDR2: MDHEN, SYDVKM. The V end was cut by 8 bases, the J end by 3 bases, with 13 bases between. CDR3 region: CASYRPPPNEKLFF. The CDR3 region has the DNA TGTGCCAGCTACAGGCCTCCCCCTAATGAAAAACTGTTTTTT.

The J gene is TRBJ1-2, the V gene TRBV29-1; D may be TRBD1 (5 bases). CDR3 length: 12 residues. V was pared by 6 bases and J by 3 bases, with 11 bases between. Germline lookup yields CDR1 SQVTM and CDR2 ANQGSEA. The CDR3 nucleotides are TGCAGCGTCGTAGAAGGGGACTATGGCTACACCTTC. Translating gives CSVVEGDYGYTF.

The V call is TRBV2, the J call TRBJ2-7, with D possibly TRBD2 on 6 matching bases. CDR3 size: 14 residues. V shed 0 bases and J shed 6 bases, with 12 bases lying between them. Per germline, CDR1 SNHLY and CDR2 FYNNEI. The CDR3 coding sequence is TGTGCCAGCAGTGAAGCTCCGCTAGCGAGCGAGCAGTACTTC. Its translation: CASSEAPLASEQYF.

Here the CDR3 DNA reads TGCGCCAGCAGTCTCGGACTAGCGGGAGCGTCGGGGACCCAGTACTTC. As protein: CASSLGLAGASGTQYF. The gene calls are TRBV5-1 and TRBJ2-5, with TRBD2 matching over 13 bases. The germline V gene encodes CDR1 SGHRS and CDR2 YFSETQ. The CDR3 loop spans 16 amino acids. The V segment lost 5 bases and the J segment 7 bases; nucleotides outside the gene matches: 11.

The chain joins TRBV3-1 (or the pseudogene TRBV3-2) to TRBJ2-7; 7 nucleotides match TRBD2. The CDR3 runs to 14 residues. In germline, CDR1 is LGHDT, CDR2 YNNKEL (reference sequence). V was clipped by 4 bases and J by 6 bases; unmatched bases: 9. CDR3 in amino acids: CASSPSGGGSEQYF. CDR3 coding DNA: TGTGCCAGCAGCCCCTCTGGCGGGGGTTCCGAGCAGTACTTC.

This chain joins TRBV3-1 (or the pseudogene TRBV3-2) and TRBJ2-5; 7 positions match TRBD2. The germline CDR1 and CDR2 sequences are LGHDT and YNNKEL (reference sequence). CDR3 length: 14 residues. Trimming cost V 4 bases and J 4 bases; bases outside gene matches: 6. The DNA of the CDR3 is TGTGCCAGCAGCCCTTCCTGGGGGGGAGAGACCCAGTACTTC. Translated, it gives CASSPSWGGETQYF.

DNA of the CDR3: TGCGCCAGCAGCGTACAATCCTACCAAGAGACCCAGTACTTC. Amino acids: CASSVQSYQETQYF. This chain uses TRBV5-1 with TRBJ2-5; D is unresolved. This CDR3 contains 14 residues. Trimming shortened V by 4 bases and J by 0 bases, and 10 bases separated the two germline ends. CDR1 and CDR2 (germline): SGHRS, YFSETQ.

This chain connects TRBV2 to TRBJ1-2, with TRBD1 matching over 7 bases. Germline values: CDR1 SNHLY, CDR2 FYNNEI. The CDR3 covers 17 residues. The V segment lost 2 bases and the J segment 4 bases; nucleotides outside the gene matches: 13. The DNA for the CDR3 is TGTGCCAGCAGTGAATTGCCAGGGGGGACTCAGGGCTATGGCTACACCTTC. Residues: CASSELPGGTQGYGYTF.

V usage is TRBV10-1 and J usage is TRBJ2-7; perhaps TRBD2 as D (6 bases). The CDR3 has 13 amino acids. The V end lost 6 bases, the J end lost 6 bases, and 15 bases lay between the germline ends. CDR1 is WNHNN, CDR2 SYGVQD, per germline (reference sequence). In DNA form, the CDR3 reads TGCGCCAGCAGCCAGAGCATGGAGGGCGAGCAGTACGTC. Protein: CASSQSMEGEQYV.